Listed below are T cell receptor beta chains from one sample, sequenced in a study of T cell responses to AZD1222 COVID-19 vaccine. Assay used: immunoSEQ multiplex PCR; TCRdb lists only in-frame clones, some missing. The sample shows some 150,000 clones, around 89% of them seen only once. Sequenced here: peripheral blood, sampled 28 days after the second dose of the MenACWY control vaccine. The origin of the receptors is an adult who received the MenACWY meningococcal vaccine as a control. Both conserved end residues are part of each CDR3. Each record gives: J gene, V gene, clone size, D gene, CDR3 protein, CDR3 DNA. A D gene is named only where the DNA matches it firmly. For some rows the clone size is stated as once, few or many, or as a class when expanded; others skip it.

TRBJ1-4	TRBV5-8	.	.	CASSFEGGTSEKLFF	TGTGCCAGCAGCTTCGAGGGGGGAACTAGTGAAAAACTGTTTTTT
TRBJ1-1	TRBV7-9	.	TRBD1	CASSLGQSGTKF	TGTGCCAGCAGCCTGGGACAGAGCGGGACAAAGTTT
TRBJ2-3	TRBV10-1	.	.	CASSPQPSTDTQYF	TGCGCCAGCAGCCCACAACCTAGCACAGATACGCAGTATTTT
TRBJ2-7	TRBV3-1/TRBV3-2	.	TRBD1	CASSAGTGRPYEQYF	TGTGCCAGCAGCGCTGGGACAGGGAGGCCCTACGAGCAGTACTTC
TRBJ2-7	TRBV7-2	.	.	CASSWERGGPYEQYF	TGTGCCAGCAGCTGGGAGAGGGGTGGGCCCTACGAGCAGTACTTC
TRBJ1-6	TRBV13	.	TRBD1	CASSYGQGRNSPLHF	TGTGCCAGCAGCTACGGACAGGGGAGAAATTCACCCCTCCACTTT
TRBJ2-7	TRBV11-2	.	.	CASSSPGPYEQYF	TGTGCCAGCAGCTCTCCGGGACCTTACGAGCAGTACTTC
TRBJ1-1	TRBV18	.	TRBD1	CASSPLRDRTLNTEAFF	TGTGCCAGCTCACCCCTGCGGGACAGAACGCTGAACACTGAAGCTTTCTTT
TRBJ2-7	TRBV6-6	.	.	CASSPLRGSTSLGEQYF	TGTGCCAGCAGTCCTCTACGGGGGTCCACCTCTCTTGGAGAGCAGTACTTC
TRBJ2-7	TRBV5-6	.	TRBD2	CASSPRRLAGYEQYF	TGTGCCAGCAGCCCTAGGCGACTAGCGGGTTATGAACAGTACTTC
TRBJ2-7	TRBV5-5	.	TRBD1	CASSFNQNRGRGYEQYF	TGTGCCAGCAGCTTTAATCAAAACAGGGGGCGCGGGTACGAGCAGTACTTC
TRBJ2-1	TRBV5-1	.	TRBD1	CASSFDGDSSYNEQFF	TGCGCCAGCAGCTTCGATGGGGACAGCTCCTACAATGAGCAGTTCTTC
TRBJ1-6	TRBV7-8	once	.	CASSRTMGGRTSSPLHF	TGTGCCAGCAGCCGCACCATGGGGGGAAGGACCAGCTCACCCCTCCACTTT
TRBJ2-7	TRBV6-5	.	TRBD2	CASSRGLAGNYEQYF	TGTGCCAGCAGTAGGGGACTAGCGGGCAACTACGAGCAGTACTTC
TRBJ1-5	TRBV7-6	.	TRBD1	CASSLATGSQPQHF	TGTGCCAGCAGCTTAGCGACAGGGAGTCAGCCCCAGCATTTT
TRBJ2-4	TRBV19	.	TRBD2	CASSAAGGGRNIQYF	TGTGCCAGTAGTGCCGCGGGAGGAGGTAGGAACATTCAGTACTTC
TRBJ1-5	TRBV2	.	TRBD1	CASSHSSNRGYQPQHF	TGTGCCAGCAGTCACTCGTCCAACAGGGGTTACCAGCCCCAGCATTTT
TRBJ1-6	TRBV4-3	.	TRBD1	CASSRIRTGGSYNSPLHF	TGCGCCAGCAGCCGGATACGGACAGGGGGCTCCTATAATTCACCCCTCCACTTT
TRBJ2-1	TRBV5-1	once	TRBD1	CASSLGQGAFYNEQFF	TGCGCCAGCAGCTTGGGCCAGGGGGCCTTTTACAATGAGCAGTTCTTC
TRBJ2-2	TRBV7-2	.	.	CASSPWGKNTGELFF	TGTGCCAGCAGCCCATGGGGGAAGAACACCGGGGAGCTGTTTTTT
TRBJ2-7	TRBV28	.	.	CASSFSYVRTADFSYEQYF	TGTGCCAGCAGTTTCTCATACGTCCGGACAGCAGATTTCTCCTACGAGCAGTACTTC
TRBJ2-3	TRBV6-5	.	.	CASSYTGTLRDTQYF	TGTGCCAGCAGTTACACCGGGACATTGCGAGATACGCAGTATTTT
TRBJ2-2	TRBV11-2	.	.	CASSRTQPWSTGELFF	TGTGCCAGCAGCCGGACGCAGCCTTGGTCGACCGGGGAGCTGTTTTTT
TRBJ1-2	TRBV4-3	once	.	CASSQAIGNYGYTF	TGCGCCAGCAGCCAAGCTATAGGCAACTATGGCTACACCTTC
TRBJ2-5	TRBV28	.	.	CASTRPEETQYF	TGTGCCAGCACTCGCCCCGAGGAGACCCAGTACTTC
TRBJ2-5	TRBV18	.	TRBD1	CASSLGTGGETQYF	TGTGCCAGCTCTCTCGGGACAGGGGGAGAGACCCAGTACTTC
TRBJ2-5	TRBV28	.	.	CASSWAPVGGTQYF	TGTGCCAGCAGTTGGGCCCCCGTGGGGGGAACCCAGTACTTC
TRBJ1-1	TRBV29-1	.	.	CSGRQVNTEAFF	TGCAGCGGGAGACAGGTGAACACTGAAGCTTTCTTT
TRBJ1-2	TRBV2	.	TRBD1	CASRGQRANYGYTF	TGTGCCAGCAGGGGACAGAGAGCTAACTATGGCTACACCTTC
TRBJ1-5	TRBV25-1	.	.	CASSGDAGASGPQHF	TGTGCCAGCAGTGGGGACGCCGGTGCGTCTGGGCCCCAGCATTTT
TRBJ1-5	TRBV27	.	.	CASSPVMWSNQPQHF	TGTGCCAGCAGCCCGGTCATGTGGAGCAATCAGCCCCAGCATTTT
TRBJ1-5	TRBV9	.	.	CASSVQPNQPQHF	TGTGCCAGCAGCGTACAGCCCAATCAGCCCCAGCATTTT
TRBJ1-2	TRBV5-1	.	.	CASSLDSGGQRINYGYTF	TGCGCCAGCAGCTTGGACTCGGGGGGGCAGAGAATTAACTATGGCTACACCTTC
TRBJ1-3	TRBV5-6	.	.	CASSLDPGNTIYF	TGTGCCAGCAGCTTGGACCCCGGAAACACCATATATTTT
TRBJ1-5	TRBV28	.	.	CASNRSWNQPQHF	TGTGCCAGCAACAGGTCGTGGAATCAGCCCCAGCATTTT
TRBJ1-2	TRBV20-1	.	.	CSALANYGYTF	TGCAGTGCCCTAGCTAACTATGGCTACACCTTC
TRBJ1-4	TRBV7-2	once	TRBD1	CASSSRGSRGQGDEKLFF	TGTGCCAGCAGCTCCCGCGGATCGAGGGGGCAAGGGGATGAAAAACTGTTTTTT
TRBJ2-3	TRBV19	.	TRBD2	CASSIASGTYRADTQYF	TGTGCCAGTAGTATCGCGAGCGGGACTTATAGGGCAGATACGCAGTATTTT
TRBJ2-7	TRBV27	.	.	CASGKTGTTPYEQYF	TGTGCCAGCGGTAAAACCGGGACAACCCCGTACGAGCAGTACTTC
TRBJ1-5	TRBV7-8	.	TRBD1	CASSPGTGENQPQHF	TGTGCCAGCAGCCCCGGGACAGGGGAAAATCAGCCCCAGCATTTT
TRBJ2-1	TRBV5-1	.	TRBD2	CASSSFQREEIYNEQFF	TGCGCCAGCAGCTCGTTCCAGCGGGAGGAGATCTACAATGAGCAGTTCTTC
TRBJ2-4	TRBV30	.	TRBD1	CAWSWNRGAKNIQYF	TGTGCCTGGAGTTGGAACAGGGGAGCCAAAAACATTCAGTACTTC
TRBJ1-1	TRBV10-1	.	TRBD1	CASSEGDSYTEAFF	TGCGCCAGCAGTGAAGGGGACAGCTACACTGAAGCTTTCTTT
TRBJ1-2	TRBV28	once	.	CASSPSGPSNYTF	TGTGCCAGCAGTCCCTCGGGGCCATCAAACTACACCTTC
TRBJ2-1	TRBV2	.	TRBD1	CASSQHSGGSYNEQFF	TGTGCCAGCAGTCAACACTCAGGGGGCTCCTACAATGAGCAGTTCTTC
TRBJ2-5	TRBV4-1	.	TRBD2	CASSQGSGSPEETQYF	TGCGCCAGCAGCCAAGGCAGCGGGAGCCCGGAGGAGACCCAGTACTTC
TRBJ2-3	TRBV5-1	.	TRBD2	CASSPGTSGRTDTQYF	TGCGCCAGCAGCCCCGGGACTAGCGGGAGGACAGATACGCAGTATTTT
TRBJ1-5	TRBV28	.	.	CASENSLNQPQHF	TGTGCCAGCGAGAACAGCCTCAATCAGCCCCAGCATTTT